This T cell receptor beta chain derives from a study of CD8 T cells in ankylosing spondylitis. TCRdb re-called the 5' RACE reads through MiXCR, storing one row per CDR3 protein. The data contain 250,000 to 350,000 distinct CDR3 sequences, less than 25% of them singletons. V shed 7 bases and J 5 bases; nucleotides not matched to a gene: 9. Per the germline V gene, CDR1 is MNHEY and CDR2 is SVGEGT. The CDR3 has 15 residues. This sequence joins TRBV6-2 or TRBV6-3 and TRBJ2-2; 8 nucleotides agree with TRBD2. Sample: blood, either unsorted or a sorted T cell fraction (not recorded which). The receptor was isolated from a female donor with ankylosing spondylitis or in good health (not recorded which). Here the CDR3 reads CASTDPSGRTGELFF. Here the CDR3 DNA reads TGTGCCAGCACCGACCCTAGCGGGCGTACCGGGGAGCTGTTTTTT.